These T cell receptor beta chains were read from a single sample in a study of blood T cells in healthy people across ages. TCRdb called the 5' RACE reads again in MiXCR, with one record for every CDR3 protein. This table has 650,000 to 800,000 distinct CDR3 sequences, 40% to 50% appearing once. Sequenced: blood. These receptors all stem from a man in his 60s in good health. CDR3s include the opening cysteine and the closing phenylalanine or tryptophan. D genes are given only for firm matches. A row's size may be missing; if present it is once, few, many or a size class.

TRBV7-7	NA	NA	TRBJ2-1	CASSLGMVSYNEQFF	TGTGCTAGCAGCTTAGGTATGGTCTCCTACAATGAGCAGTTCTTC
TRBV27	NA	NA	TRBJ1-6	CASSFGPGSYNSPLHF	TGTGCCAGCAGTTTCGGCCCGGGCTCCTATAATTCACCCCTCCACTTT
TRBV6-5	NA	NA	TRBJ2-3	CASSLRLGTDTQYF	TGTGCCAGCAGTTTGAGACTGGGGACAGATACGCAGTATTTT
TRBV15	TRBD1	NA	TRBJ2-7	CATSRNRGYEQYF	TGTGCCACCAGCAGAAACAGGGGTTACGAGCAGTACTTC
TRBV4-3	NA	NA	TRBJ2-3	CASSQVLGSTDTQYF	TGCGCCAGCAGCCAAGTGCTAGGAAGCACGGATACGCAGTATTTT
TRBV27	NA	few	TRBJ1-6	CASRSQDSPYNSPLHF	TGTGCCAGCAGAAGCCAAGACAGCCCGTATAATTCACCCCTCCACTTT
TRBV24-1	TRBD2	few	TRBJ2-1	CATSDSIAGDYNEQFF	TGTGCCACCAGTGATTCTATAGCGGGGGACTACAATGAGCAGTTCTTC
TRBV20-1	NA	NA	TRBJ2-5	CSALTPGRRQETQYF	TGCAGTGCTCTAACCCCAGGGCGGAGGCAAGAGACCCAGTACTTC
TRBV12-3/TRBV12-4	NA	NA	TRBJ2-3	CASSLGRGAKTDTQYF	TGTGCCAGCAGTTTAGGGCGGGGCGCAAAAACAGATACGCAGTATTTT
TRBV7-2	NA	NA	TRBJ2-5	CASSLVGRAQYF	TGTGCCAGCAGCTTAGTGGGGCGGGCCCAGTACTTC
TRBV7-6	TRBD2	many	TRBJ2-5	CASSTTGTSFGTQYF	TGTGCCAGCAGCACAACCGGGACTAGCTTTGGGACCCAGTACTTC
TRBV7-2	NA	few	TRBJ1-2	CASSLIRGADGYTF	TGTGCCAGCAGCTTAATCCGGGGGGCGGATGGCTACACCTTC
TRBV15	NA	NA	TRBJ1-2	CATSRDSYNGYTF	TGTGCCACCAGCAGAGATTCCTACAATGGCTACACCTTC
TRBV3-1	TRBD2	NA	TRBJ2-7	CASSRQRGLARYEQYF	TGTGCCAGCAGCCGCCAACGGGGACTAGCGAGGTACGAGCAGTACTTC
TRBV4-3	NA	NA	TRBJ1-3	CASSQVGNTIYF	TGCGCCAGCAGCCAAGTTGGAAACACCATATATTTT
TRBV7-2	TRBD1	NA	TRBJ1-1	CASSWGTANTEAFF	TGTGCCAGCAGCTGGGGGACAGCGAACACTGAAGCTTTCTTT
TRBV7-2	TRBD1	NA	TRBJ2-5	CASSWRTGLVETQYF	TGTGCCAGCAGCTGGCGGACAGGGTTGGTCGAGACCCAGTACTTC